This T cell receptor (beta chain) was identified in a study of OX40 agonist ivuxolimab in advanced cancers. Study outcomes and limitations: In the 0.1 to 3.0 mg/kg range, CD4+ and CD8+ blood T cells had expanded clonally by week 6. Partial responders receiving 0.1-3.0 mg/kg showed among the lowest clonal expansion.

Assay used: immunoSEQ multiplex PCR; TCRdb lists only in-frame clones, some missing. Of 67,000 or so clones listed, approximately 80% were seen once; the top ten hold about 4%. The table lists this clone with a few counts. The antigen is undetermined. Trimming pared 2 bases from V and 6 bases from J, leaving 7 bases between. The CDR3 has 13 residues. CDR1 is SGHTA and CDR2 is FQGTGA in the germline V gene. The source of this sequence is an adult with an advanced solid tumor such as melanoma, head and neck, liver or kidney cancer. The material was CD4+ or CD8+ T cells sorted from blood, obtained in a trial of the OX40 agonist ivuxolimab. The gene calls are TRBV7-3 and TRBJ2-2; D not resolved. As DNA, the CDR3 is TGTGCCAGCAGCTTATTGAGCGCCGGGGAGCTGTTTTTT. It yields the protein CASSLLSAGELFF.